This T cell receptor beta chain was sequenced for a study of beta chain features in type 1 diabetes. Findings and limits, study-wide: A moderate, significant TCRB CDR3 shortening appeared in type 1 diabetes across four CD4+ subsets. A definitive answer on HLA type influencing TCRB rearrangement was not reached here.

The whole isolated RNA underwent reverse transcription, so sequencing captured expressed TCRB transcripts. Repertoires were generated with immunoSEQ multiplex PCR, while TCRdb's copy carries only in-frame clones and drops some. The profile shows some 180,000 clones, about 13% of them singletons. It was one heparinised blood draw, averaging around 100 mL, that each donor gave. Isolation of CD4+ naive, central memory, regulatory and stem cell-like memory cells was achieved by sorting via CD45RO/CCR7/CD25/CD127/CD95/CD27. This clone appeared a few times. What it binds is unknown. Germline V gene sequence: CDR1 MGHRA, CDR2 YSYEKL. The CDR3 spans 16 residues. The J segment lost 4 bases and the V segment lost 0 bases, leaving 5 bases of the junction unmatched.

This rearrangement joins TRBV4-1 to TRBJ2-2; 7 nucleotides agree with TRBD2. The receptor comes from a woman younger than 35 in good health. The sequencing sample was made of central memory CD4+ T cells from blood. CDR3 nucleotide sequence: TGCGCCAGCAGCCAAGAGGCGGGGAGGGCCACCGGGGAGCTGTTTTTT. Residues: CASSQEAGRATGELFF.